This T cell receptor beta chain was identified during a study of T cell clones after liver transplantation. About this clone itself: What it binds is unknown.

The CDR3 sequence is 13 residues long. The V gene's germline CDR1 is SGHRS and CDR2 YFSETQ. Trimming shortened V by 5 bases and J by 1 base, and 9 bases separated the two germline ends. TCRbeta sequences of proliferating CFSE-low MLR cells were labeled alloreactive. The repertoire was sequenced with immunoSEQ multiplex PCR; TCRdb's copy has only in-frame clones and lacks some. Among several thousand clones, about a quarter were seen once, and the ten largest hold 12% to 15%. Sequenced material: CD4+ T cells from cultured PBMCs. This TCR derives from a human patient who received a liver transplant. Some T cells may be supplied by the graft donor. The chain combines TRBV5-1 with TRBJ1-1; D unresolved. For the CDR3, the DNA is TGCGCCAGCAGAGCCCAGCAGAACACTGAAGCTTTCTTT. Its protein product is CASRAQQNTEAFF.